A selection of T cell receptor beta chains follows, all from one sample in a study of blood T cell repertoires in COVID-19. The data were produced by immunoSEQ multiplex PCR, yet TCRdb's version contains in-frame clones alone and is incomplete. The sample has approximately 380,000 clones, 80% to 95% seen once; the top ten hold 0.86%. Sequencing used PBMCs or T cells enriched from blood (not recorded which). The receptor set was obtained from a woman aged 40 to 50 who had been exposed to COVID-19. The CDR3 runs from the conserved cysteine through the conserved F or W. The order of the fields is V gene, clone size, D gene, J gene, CDR3 DNA, CDR3 protein. The D gene is left open where the match is weak. Where a row states a size, it is once, few, many or the class of an expanded clone; other rows omit it.

V: TRBV11-3
size: once
D: TRBD2
J: TRBJ2-5
DNA: TGTGCCAGCAGCTTGACTAGCGGGGGGATTCAGACCCAGTACTTC
CDR3: CASSLTSGGIQTQYF

V: TRBV19
size: few
D: TRBD1
J: TRBJ2-7
DNA: TGTGCCAGTAGTACGACCGGGACAGGGAGCTACGAGCAGTACTTC
CDR3: CASSTTGTGSYEQYF

V: TRBV12-1
size: -
D: -
J: TRBJ2-4
DNA: TGTGCCAGCATCTTGGAGAACAGGCTGGACGTAATTTCCAAAAACATTCAGTACTTC
CDR3: CASILENRLDVISKNIQYF

V: TRBV5-4
size: -
D: -
J: TRBJ1-1
DNA: TGTGCCAGCAGCCGGGGAGGGGGGGTCCGGAACACTGAAGCTTTCTTT
CDR3: CASSRGGGVRNTEAFF

V: TRBV7-9
size: few
D: -
J: TRBJ1-6
DNA: TGTGCCAGCAGCCCTAGAGAACATTCACCCCTCCACTTT
CDR3: CASSPREHSPLHF

V: TRBV18
size: once
D: -
J: TRBJ1-1
DNA: TGTGCCAGCTCACCGACAGGCAATGAAGCTTTCTTT
CDR3: CASSPTGNEAFF

V: TRBV5-1
size: once
D: TRBD2
J: TRBJ2-5
DNA: TGCGCCAGCAGCTACGGGACTAGCGGGGGACTAGGGCAAGAGACCCAGTACTTC
CDR3: CASSYGTSGGLGQETQYF

V: TRBV30
size: -
D: TRBD1
J: TRBJ1-5
DNA: TGTGCCTGGAACAGGGGTAGCAATCAGCCCCAGCATTTT
CDR3: CAWNRGSNQPQHF

V: TRBV28
size: -
D: -
J: TRBJ1-2
DNA: TGTGCCAGCACTAGTGGGGCTACCCCCTATGGCTACACCTTC
CDR3: CASTSGATPYGYTF

V: TRBV10-1
size: once
D: TRBD1
J: TRBJ2-7
DNA: TGCGCCAGCAGTTTTGGGACAGCTTCCTACGAGCAGTACTTC
CDR3: CASSFGTASYEQYF

V: TRBV19
size: -
D: TRBD1
J: TRBJ2-7
DNA: TGTGCCAGTAGTAAAGGGACAGGCTCCGCCTACGAGCAGTACTTC
CDR3: CASSKGTGSAYEQYF

V: TRBV30
size: -
D: -
J: TRBJ1-5
DNA: TGTGCCTGGAGCCTAGACAGCAATCAGCCCCAGCATTTT
CDR3: CAWSLDSNQPQHF

V: TRBV3-1/TRBV3-2
size: -
D: -
J: TRBJ1-3
DNA: TGTGCCAGCAGCCGGTTACGGGGTGTAGGAAACACCATATATTTT
CDR3: CASSRLRGVGNTIYF

V: TRBV6-5
size: -
D: TRBD2
J: TRBJ2-1
DNA: TGTGCCAGTCGGACTAGCGGAAAGTACAATGAGCAGTTCTTC
CDR3: CASRTSGKYNEQFF

V: TRBV15
size: -
D: -
J: TRBJ1-3
DNA: TGTGCCACCAGCAGAGATCGGGAGAGCTCTGGAAACACCATATATTTT
CDR3: CATSRDRESSGNTIYF

V: TRBV7-2
size: -
D: -
J: TRBJ1-2
DNA: TGTGCCAGCAGCTTACGTCAGGGGAGTGGGGGCTACACCTTC
CDR3: CASSLRQGSGGYTF

V: TRBV18
size: -
D: -
J: TRBJ1-1
DNA: TGTGCCAGCTCACCACGCGCGAACACTGAAGCTTTCTTT
CDR3: CASSPRANTEAFF

V: TRBV7-9
size: -
D: -
J: TRBJ1-6
DNA: TGTGCCAGCAGCTTATTCCCCCTAAATTCACCCCTCCACTTT
CDR3: CASSLFPLNSPLHF

V: TRBV15
size: -
D: TRBD1
J: TRBJ1-2
DNA: TGTGCCACCAGCAGCCGGGACAGGTCGTATGGCTACACCTTC
CDR3: CATSSRDRSYGYTF

V: TRBV3-1/TRBV3-2
size: -
D: TRBD2
J: TRBJ2-2
DNA: TGTGCCAGCAGCCAAGTCCGGTCTAGCGGGAGAGCCGGGGAGCTGTTTTTT
CDR3: CASSQVRSSGRAGELFF

V: TRBV4-3
size: -
D: TRBD2
J: TRBJ2-1
DNA: TGCGCCAGCAGCCATCCCGGGACTAGCGGTTTCAATGAGCAGTTCTTC
CDR3: CASSHPGTSGFNEQFF

V: TRBV5-1
size: -
D: -
J: TRBJ2-5
DNA: TGCGCCAGCCAGGCATCAGGGGGGAATGTACAAGAGACCCAGTACTTC
CDR3: CASQASGGNVQETQYF

V: TRBV19
size: -
D: -
J: TRBJ1-3
DNA: TGTGCCAGTAGGCCGGACAGCTCTGGAAACACCATATATTTT
CDR3: CASRPDSSGNTIYF

V: TRBV7-2
size: -
D: -
J: TRBJ1-6
DNA: TGTGCCAGCAGCTTAGTGCTAGATTCACCCCTCCACTTT
CDR3: CASSLVLDSPLHF

V: TRBV24-1
size: -
D: TRBD2
J: TRBJ2-1
DNA: TGTGCCACCAGTGATCCCTATCGGCTAGCGGGGATCAATGAGCAGTTCTTC
CDR3: CATSDPYRLAGINEQFF

V: TRBV7-9
size: few
D: TRBD2
J: TRBJ2-3
DNA: TGTGCCAGCAGCTCTCTTAGCGGGAGGTCAGATACGCAGTATTTT
CDR3: CASSSLSGRSDTQYF

V: TRBV7-9
size: -
D: -
J: TRBJ1-2
DNA: TGTGCCAGCAGCCCGGGTCCAGGGGATGGCTACACCTTC
CDR3: CASSPGPGDGYTF

V: TRBV2
size: -
D: -
J: TRBJ1-2
DNA: TGTGCCAGCAGAGAGAGGCAGGGAGGCTATGGCTACACCTTC
CDR3: CASRERQGGYGYTF

V: TRBV12-3/TRBV12-4
size: -
D: -
J: TRBJ2-1
DNA: TGTGCCAGCAGTACCCAGCCAGGGCGAGAGCAGTTCTTC
CDR3: CASSTQPGREQFF

V: TRBV2
size: -
D: TRBD1
J: TRBJ1-5
DNA: TGTGCCAGCAGTGTAATTTCCGGGACAGGGAGCACTCAGCCCCAGCATTTT
CDR3: CASSVISGTGSTQPQHF

V: TRBV1
size: -
D: -
J: TRBJ2-7
DNA: TGCACCAGCAGCCTAGGGGCGGCTAGCGGGCGGAGGATATACGAGCAGTACTTC
CDR3: CTSSLGAASGRRIYEQYF

V: TRBV5-1
size: -
D: -
J: TRBJ1-6
DNA: TGCGCCAGCAGCTTGGCCGGGACTAATAATTCACCCCTCCACTTT
CDR3: CASSLAGTNNSPLHF

V: TRBV30
size: once
D: TRBD1
J: TRBJ2-5
DNA: TGTGCCTGGAGCGAGGGGGGACAGGGGGCGGAGACCCAGTACTTC
CDR3: CAWSEGGQGAETQYF

V: TRBV18
size: -
D: -
J: TRBJ1-2
DNA: TGTGCCAGCTCACCTGAGGGTGGATATGGCTACACCTTC
CDR3: CASSPEGGYGYTF

V: TRBV24-1
size: -
D: -
J: TRBJ2-1
DNA: TGTGCCACCAGTGATTTGGCTAGCGAACGTACCGCACATTACAATGAGCAGTTCTTC
CDR3: CATSDLASERTAHYNEQFF

V: TRBV19
size: -
D: -
J: TRBJ1-5
DNA: TGTGCCAGTAGTATAAACGGTTTAAATAGCAATCAGCCCCAGCATTTT
CDR3: CASSINGLNSNQPQHF

V: TRBV11-2
size: few
D: TRBD1
J: TRBJ2-7
DNA: TGTGCCAGCAGCTTAGATCGGGGACAGGCCTACGAGCAGTACTTC
CDR3: CASSLDRGQAYEQYF

V: TRBV19
size: -
D: TRBD1
J: TRBJ1-5
DNA: TGTGCCAGTAGTATACAACAGGGGCCGAGAGGGCTAAGAATCGATCAGCCCCAGCATTTT
CDR3: CASSIQQGPRGLRIDQPQHF

V: TRBV5-1
size: -
D: TRBD2
J: TRBJ2-5
DNA: TGCGCCAGCAGCTCCCCTTCCGGACTAGCGGGGGGGGCATCGTCCCAGTACTTC
CDR3: CASSSPSGLAGGASSQYF

V: TRBV24-1
size: -
D: TRBD2
J: TRBJ2-1
DNA: TGTGCCACCAGTGACCCTAGCGGGAGCTCCTACAATGAGCAGTTCTTC
CDR3: CATSDPSGSSYNEQFF

V: TRBV6-5
size: -
D: -
J: TRBJ2-3
DNA: TGTGCCAGCACAATTCACCGGGACACAGATACGCAGTATTTT
CDR3: CASTIHRDTDTQYF

V: TRBV6-4
size: -
D: -
J: TRBJ2-3
DNA: TGTGCCAGCAGTGAGACGGCAGGGAGCACAGATACGCAGTATTTT
CDR3: CASSETAGSTDTQYF

V: TRBV11-1
size: -
D: TRBD2
J: TRBJ2-1
DNA: TGTGCCAGCAGCTTACGCCTAGCGGATTACAATGAGCAGTTCTTC
CDR3: CASSLRLADYNEQFF

V: TRBV27
size: few
D: -
J: TRBJ2-7
DNA: TGTGCCAGCAGTTTATCCTCTCTCCACGAGCAGTACTTC
CDR3: CASSLSSLHEQYF

V: TRBV7-6
size: -
D: -
J: TRBJ1-3
DNA: TGTGCCAGCAGCTTTGGGGAGGATTCGGATGGAAACACCATATATTTT
CDR3: CASSFGEDSDGNTIYF

V: TRBV10-2
size: -
D: -
J: TRBJ2-7
DNA: TGCGCCAGCAGTGCTGAAGGGACACCAAGTAGGGAGCAGTACTTC
CDR3: CASSAEGTPSREQYF

V: TRBV24-1
size: -
D: -
J: TRBJ2-2
DNA: TGTGCCACCAGTTTGCGGAACACCGGGGAGCTGTTTTTT
CDR3: CATSLRNTGELFF

V: TRBV3-1/TRBV3-2
size: -
D: -
J: TRBJ1-3
DNA: TGTGCCAGCAGCCAAGCTAGAAACACCATATATTTT
CDR3: CASSQARNTIYF

V: TRBV27
size: -
D: -
J: TRBJ1-4
DNA: TGTGCCAGCAGTTTATCGGGGCCAGGTGAAAAACTGTTTTTT
CDR3: CASSLSGPGEKLFF

V: TRBV5-1
size: -
D: -
J: TRBJ2-1
DNA: TGCGCCAGCAGCAACGCTGGGCAGACCTACAATGAGCAGTTCTTC
CDR3: CASSNAGQTYNEQFF

V: TRBV18
size: -
D: -
J: TRBJ1-2
DNA: TGTGCCAGCTCACCCTGGGAGGCTAACTATGGCTACACCTTC
CDR3: CASSPWEANYGYTF

V: TRBV9
size: -
D: -
J: TRBJ1-1
DNA: TGTGCCAGCAGCCGAGAGGAGACCCGAAACACTGAAGCTTTCTTT
CDR3: CASSREETRNTEAFF

V: TRBV11-3
size: -
D: TRBD2
J: TRBJ2-1
DNA: TGTGCCAGCAGCTTAACCCTTTGGGTTGGCGGGGGGGCTGATGAGCAGTTCTTC
CDR3: CASSLTLWVGGGADEQFF

V: TRBV12-5
size: -
D: -
J: TRBJ1-1
DNA: TGTGCTAGTGGTTTGTCCCAGGGTGGGAACACTGAAGCTTTCTTT
CDR3: CASGLSQGGNTEAFF

V: TRBV30
size: -
D: TRBD1
J: TRBJ1-5
DNA: TGTGCCTGGAGTGTACGGTCGGGGACAGGGCGCGGGCCCCAGCATTTT
CDR3: CAWSVRSGTGRGPQHF

V: TRBV19
size: -
D: TRBD2
J: TRBJ2-1
DNA: TGTGCCAGTAGTCCCGGGACTAGCGGGTCTAATGAGCAGTTCTTC
CDR3: CASSPGTSGSNEQFF

V: TRBV18
size: -
D: TRBD1
J: TRBJ2-7
DNA: TGTGCCAGCTCACCACCGGGACAGGGGATCTACGAGCAGTACTTC
CDR3: CASSPPGQGIYEQYF

V: TRBV3-1/TRBV3-2
size: once
D: -
J: TRBJ1-1
DNA: TGTGCCAGCAGCCAAGAGACCGGACAGCTGAACACTGAAGCTTTCTTT
CDR3: CASSQETGQLNTEAFF

V: TRBV30
size: -
D: -
J: TRBJ1-2
DNA: TGTGCCTGGAGCCGAGGAAGGGGAGGCTACACCTTC
CDR3: CAWSRGRGGYTF

V: TRBV3-1/TRBV3-2
size: -
D: -
J: TRBJ2-7
DNA: TGTGCCAGCAGCCAAGGACAGGCTCGGATCTACGAGCAGTACTTC
CDR3: CASSQGQARIYEQYF